A selection of T cell receptor beta chains follows, all from one sample in a study of cytomegalovirus exposure and HLA in healthy donors. Assay used: immunoSEQ multiplex PCR; TCRdb lists only in-frame clones, some missing. The data show around 93,000 clones, 70% to 85% seen once. The sequenced material came from PBMCs. All receptors derive from a man aged 50 to 60 in good health and CMV-seronegative. The CDR3 runs from the conserved cysteine through the conserved F or W. D genes are given only for firm matches. The listing skips clone size in some rows; elsewhere it reads once, few, many or a size class.

CDR3 protein: CASSLTGGRNEKLFF
CDR3 DNA: TGTGCCAGCAGTTTAACAGGGGGCCGTAATGAAAAACTGTTTTTT
J gene: TRBJ1-4
D gene: TRBD1
V gene: TRBV28
clone size: once

CDR3 protein: CASSSNQGSTSGKSYEQYF
CDR3 DNA: TGTGCCAGCAGCTCCAATCAGGGGTCTACTAGCGGGAAGTCCTACGAGCAGTACTTC
J gene: TRBJ2-7
D gene: TRBD2
V gene: TRBV7-2
clone size: .

CDR3 protein: CASSLSAYEQYF
CDR3 DNA: TGTGCCAGCAGCTTGAGTGCGTACGAGCAGTACTTC
J gene: TRBJ2-7
D gene: .
V gene: TRBV2
clone size: .

CDR3 protein: CASSPSQGFGQPQHF
CDR3 DNA: TGTGCCAGCTCGCCTTCACAGGGATTTGGTCAGCCCCAGCATTTT
J gene: TRBJ1-5
D gene: .
V gene: TRBV9
clone size: .

CDR3 protein: CASSQELANIANTQYF
CDR3 DNA: TGTGCCAGCAGCCAAGAGCTAGCTAACATTGCGAATACGCAGTATTTT
J gene: TRBJ2-3
D gene: .
V gene: TRBV4-2
clone size: .

CDR3 protein: CAWSVKGGNQPQHF
CDR3 DNA: TGTGCCTGGAGTGTAAAGGGGGGCAATCAGCCCCAGCATTTT
J gene: TRBJ1-5
D gene: .
V gene: TRBV30
clone size: .

CDR3 protein: CASSVAQGASGNTIYF
CDR3 DNA: TGTGCCAGCAGCGTAGCCCAGGGGGCATCTGGAAACACCATATATTTT
J gene: TRBJ1-3
D gene: TRBD1
V gene: TRBV9
clone size: .

CDR3 protein: CASYHRDRGEAFF
CDR3 DNA: TGTGCCAGCTACCACCGGGACAGGGGCGAAGCTTTCTTT
J gene: TRBJ1-1
D gene: TRBD1
V gene: TRBV28
clone size: .

CDR3 protein: CASRVRTEAFF
CDR3 DNA: TGTGCCAGCAGAGTGCGCACTGAAGCTTTCTTT
J gene: TRBJ1-1
D gene: .
V gene: TRBV2
clone size: .

CDR3 protein: CASSAQGAGYNEQFF
CDR3 DNA: TGTGCCAGCAGTGCACAGGGGGCCGGCTACAATGAGCAGTTCTTC
J gene: TRBJ2-1
D gene: TRBD1
V gene: TRBV6-1
clone size: .

CDR3 protein: CASTPTGASSSYEQYF
CDR3 DNA: TGTGCCAGCACCCCGACAGGGGCCAGTAGCTCCTACGAGCAGTACTTC
J gene: TRBJ2-7
D gene: TRBD1
V gene: TRBV7-9
clone size: .

CDR3 protein: CASSVSLNLDGYTF
CDR3 DNA: TGTGCCAGCAGTGTCTCACTCAATTTAGATGGCTACACCTTC
J gene: TRBJ1-2
D gene: .
V gene: TRBV6-1
clone size: .

CDR3 protein: CASSQVNLVNYDEQYF
CDR3 DNA: TGCGCCAGCAGCCAAGTAAATCTAGTCAACTACGACGAGCAGTACTTC
J gene: TRBJ2-7
D gene: .
V gene: TRBV4-1
clone size: .

CDR3 protein: CASSVAGTSSYEQYF
CDR3 DNA: TGTGCCAGCAGCGTTGCCGGGACTAGCAGCTACGAGCAGTACTTC
J gene: TRBJ2-7
D gene: TRBD2
V gene: TRBV9
clone size: .

CDR3 protein: CASSLDPTGGYEQFF
CDR3 DNA: TGTGCCAGCAGCTTGGATCCGACAGGGGGCTATGAGCAGTTCTTC
J gene: TRBJ2-1
D gene: TRBD1
V gene: TRBV2
clone size: .

CDR3 protein: CASSFSGRGNQPQHF
CDR3 DNA: TGTGCCAGCAGTTTCTCGGGTAGGGGAAATCAGCCCCAGCATTTT
J gene: TRBJ1-5
D gene: .
V gene: TRBV28
clone size: .

CDR3 protein: CASSLITGGRNEQFF
CDR3 DNA: TGTGCCAGCAGCTTAATCACGGGAGGGAGGAATGAGCAGTTCTTC
J gene: TRBJ2-1
D gene: TRBD2
V gene: TRBV7-3
clone size: .

CDR3 protein: CASSVVDSRHEAFF
CDR3 DNA: TGTGCCAGCAGCGTAGTGGACAGTAGACATGAAGCTTTCTTT
J gene: TRBJ1-1
D gene: .
V gene: TRBV9
clone size: .

CDR3 protein: CATSRVESYEQYF
CDR3 DNA: TGTGCCACCAGCAGAGTAGAATCCTACGAGCAGTACTTC
J gene: TRBJ2-7
D gene: .
V gene: TRBV15
clone size: .

CDR3 protein: CASSLDSGRASGELFF
CDR3 DNA: TGCGCCAGCAGCTTGGATAGCGGGAGGGCCTCCGGGGAGCTGTTTTTT
J gene: TRBJ2-2
D gene: TRBD2
V gene: TRBV5-1
clone size: .

CDR3 protein: CSVGDIQGSPEEKLFF
CDR3 DNA: TGCAGCGTTGGAGACATACAGGGCTCTCCGGAGGAAAAACTGTTTTTT
J gene: TRBJ1-4
D gene: .
V gene: TRBV29-1
clone size: .

CDR3 protein: CASSIRLAGVSYEQYF
CDR3 DNA: TGTGCCAGTAGTATCCGGCTAGCGGGAGTCTCCTACGAGCAGTACTTC
J gene: TRBJ2-7
D gene: TRBD2
V gene: TRBV19
clone size: .

CDR3 protein: CAISDWEGGNQPQHF
CDR3 DNA: TGTGCCATCAGTGACTGGGAGGGCGGCAATCAGCCCCAGCATTTT
J gene: TRBJ1-5
D gene: .
V gene: TRBV10-3
clone size: .

CDR3 protein: CASSLGLAANTGELFF
CDR3 DNA: TGTGCCAGCAGCTTGGGACTAGCCGCGAACACCGGGGAGCTGTTTTTT
J gene: TRBJ2-2
D gene: TRBD2
V gene: TRBV5-4
clone size: .

CDR3 protein: CASSDGALYNEQFF
CDR3 DNA: TGTGCCAGCAGCGATGGGGCCCTCTACAATGAGCAGTTCTTC
J gene: TRBJ2-1
D gene: .
V gene: TRBV9
clone size: .

CDR3 protein: CASSEGPMLAESTDTQYF
CDR3 DNA: TGTGCCAGCAGTGAAGGTCCCATGCTAGCGGAGAGCACAGATACGCAGTATTTT
J gene: TRBJ2-3
D gene: TRBD2
V gene: TRBV2
clone size: .

CDR3 protein: CASSIGTGTGANVLTF
CDR3 DNA: TGTGCCAGCAGCATAGGGACAGGGACTGGGGCCAACGTCCTGACTTTC
J gene: TRBJ2-6
D gene: TRBD1
V gene: TRBV28
clone size: .

CDR3 protein: CATRSRGIPYEQYF
CDR3 DNA: TGTGCCACCCGTTCCCGGGGGATCCCCTACGAGCAGTACTTC
J gene: TRBJ2-7
D gene: .
V gene: TRBV15
clone size: .

CDR3 protein: CASSSSRTGSYEQYF
CDR3 DNA: TGTGCCAGCAGTTCCTCGCGGACAGGGTCCTACGAGCAGTACTTC
J gene: TRBJ2-7
D gene: TRBD1
V gene: TRBV27
clone size: .

CDR3 protein: CASSLVAGGPYNEQFF
CDR3 DNA: TGTGCCAGCAGCTTAGTAGCGGGAGGGCCCTACAATGAGCAGTTCTTC
J gene: TRBJ2-1
D gene: TRBD2
V gene: TRBV7-9
clone size: .

CDR3 protein: CASTRASGTYEQYF
CDR3 DNA: TGTGCCAGCACTAGGGCTAGCGGGACCTACGAGCAGTACTTC
J gene: TRBJ2-7
D gene: TRBD2
V gene: TRBV6-5
clone size: .

CDR3 protein: CASSQPGQGSRGELFF
CDR3 DNA: TGCGCCAGCAGCCAACCGGGACAGGGATCCCGTGGGGAGCTGTTTTTT
J gene: TRBJ2-2
D gene: TRBD1
V gene: TRBV5-1
clone size: .

CDR3 protein: CASSPGTGEKLFF
CDR3 DNA: TGTGCCAGCAGTCCTGGGACAGGGGAAAAACTGTTTTTT
J gene: TRBJ1-4
D gene: TRBD1
V gene: TRBV6-5
clone size: .

CDR3 protein: CASRGRANTEAFF
CDR3 DNA: TGTGCCAGCAGAGGGAGGGCGAACACTGAAGCTTTCTTT
J gene: TRBJ1-1
D gene: .
V gene: TRBV28
clone size: .

CDR3 protein: CASSRLAVSYEQYF
CDR3 DNA: TGTGCCAGCAGCCGACTAGCGGTCTCCTACGAGCAGTACTTC
J gene: TRBJ2-7
D gene: TRBD2
V gene: TRBV6-5
clone size: .

CDR3 protein: CATRRDRVRRANDEQFF
CDR3 DNA: TGTGCCACCAGGAGAGACAGGGTAAGACGGGCAAACGATGAGCAGTTCTTC
J gene: TRBJ2-1
D gene: TRBD1
V gene: TRBV15
clone size: .

CDR3 protein: CASRTDAGGNYGYTF
CDR3 DNA: TGTGCCAGCAGGACCGATGCAGGGGGGAACTATGGCTACACCTTC
J gene: TRBJ1-2
D gene: TRBD1
V gene: TRBV28
clone size: .